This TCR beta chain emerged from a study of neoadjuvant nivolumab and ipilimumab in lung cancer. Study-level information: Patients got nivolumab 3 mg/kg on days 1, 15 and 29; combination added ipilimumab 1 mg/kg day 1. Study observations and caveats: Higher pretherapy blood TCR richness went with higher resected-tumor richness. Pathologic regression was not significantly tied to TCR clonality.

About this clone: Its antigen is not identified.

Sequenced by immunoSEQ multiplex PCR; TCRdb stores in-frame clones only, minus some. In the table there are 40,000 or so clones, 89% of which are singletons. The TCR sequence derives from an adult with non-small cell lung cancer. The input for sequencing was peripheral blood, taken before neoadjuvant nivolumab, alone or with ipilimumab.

The CDR3 here is CASSPATSGGFEETQYF. CDR3 sequence (DNA): TGTGCCAGCAGCCCTGCTACTAGCGGGGGTTTCGAAGAGACCCAGTACTTC. This rearrangement joins TRBV27 to TRBJ2-5, with 11 bases identical to TRBD2. There are 17 residues in the CDR3. Per the germline V gene, CDR1 is MNHEY and CDR2 is SMNVEV (reference sequence). Germline trimming cut 6 bases from V and 3 bases from J; bases unmatched to any gene: 12.